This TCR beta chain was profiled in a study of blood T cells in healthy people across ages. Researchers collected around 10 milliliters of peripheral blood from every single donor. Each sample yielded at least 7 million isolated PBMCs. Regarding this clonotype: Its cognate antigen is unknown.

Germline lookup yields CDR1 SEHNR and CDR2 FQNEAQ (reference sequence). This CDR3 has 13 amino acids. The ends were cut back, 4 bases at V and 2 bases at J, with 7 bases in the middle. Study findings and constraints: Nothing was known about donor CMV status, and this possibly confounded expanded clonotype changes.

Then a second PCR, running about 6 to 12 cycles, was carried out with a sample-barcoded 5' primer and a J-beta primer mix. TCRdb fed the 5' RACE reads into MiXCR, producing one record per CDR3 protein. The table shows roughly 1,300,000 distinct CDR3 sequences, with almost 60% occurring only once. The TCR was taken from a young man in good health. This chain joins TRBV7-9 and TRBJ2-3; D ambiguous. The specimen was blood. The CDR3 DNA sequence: TGTGCCAGCAGCTCCACGATCACAGATACGCAGTATTTT. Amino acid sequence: CASSSTITDTQYF. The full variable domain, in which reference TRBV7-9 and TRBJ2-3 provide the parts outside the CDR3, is DTGVSQNPRHKITKRGQNVTFRCDPISEHNRLYWYRQTLGQGPEFLTYFQNEAQLEKSRLLSDRFSAERPKGSFSTLEIQRTEQGDSAMYLCASSSTITDTQYFGPGTRLTVL.